These 28 T cell receptor beta chains originate from one sample sequenced in a study of T-cell reconstitution after alpha-beta-depleted transplantation in children. Library preparation (for TCRbeta) was performed with unique molecular identifiers. Via MiXCR, TCRdb re-called the PCR reads, giving one row per CDR3 protein. The sample gives a few hundred thousand distinct CDR3 sequences, 9.7% of which show up once; about 4.9% is in the top ten. Sample: PBMCs from the stem cell graft donor, taken from the stem cell graft. Receptors were obtained from a human donor who donated a stem cell graft to a child with SCID.

V and J are TRBV30 and TRBJ1-5; D gene unclear. CDR3 length equals 13 residues. V shed 1 base and J shed 5 bases, with 9 bases lying between them. CDR1 and CDR2 (germline): GTSNPN, SVGIG (reference sequence). DNA for the CDR3: TGTGCCTGGAGTGCTGAGAGCCATCAGCCCCAGCATTTT. Amino acid sequence: CAWSAESHQPQHF.

This clonotype was counted at least ten times. The chain carries TRBV5-1 and TRBJ1-2; D remains ambiguous. This CDR3 contains 13 residues. CDR1 SGHRS and CDR2 YFSETQ come from the germline V gene. Deletions cut 0 bases from V and 2 bases from J, with 5 bases between. Here the CDR3 reads CASSLVGNYGYTF. For the CDR3, the DNA is TGCGCCAGCAGCTTGGTCGGAAACTATGGCTACACCTTC.

This clonotype has at least ten counts. CDR3 residues: CASSLAGRGTDTQYF. The CDR3 DNA reads as TGTGCCAGCAGCTTAGCGGGGAGGGGCACAGATACGCAGTATTTT. This chain links TRBV7-6 with TRBJ2-3; 7 nucleotides match TRBD2. With V trimmed by 0 bases and J by 1 base, 1 base remained unmatched. CDR3 length: 15 amino acids. CDR1 is SGHVS, CDR2 FNYEAQ, per germline.

This clonotype was observed many times. The rearrangement uses TRBV18 and TRBJ2-1; D not resolved. Per germline, CDR1 KGHSH and CDR2 LQKENI. Trimming took off 3 bases at V and 2 bases at J, with 11 bases between the two ends. The CDR3 consists of 15 residues. The CDR3 reads CASSPASNPYNEQFF. For the CDR3, the DNA is TGTGCCAGCTCACCTGCGAGTAACCCCTACAATGAGCAGTTCTTC.

This clonotype showed up just a few times. The V and J genes are TRBV7-6 and TRBJ1-3, with D unresolved. In germline, CDR1 is SGHVS, CDR2 FNYEAQ. Trimming removed 0 bases at V and 0 bases at J, with 15 bases between. The CDR3 is 18 amino acids. The CDR3 region has the DNA TGTGCCAGCAGCTTAGCAGGCGGGAGGTTAACCTCTGGAAACACCATATATTTT. It translates to CASSLAGGRLTSGNTIYF.

This clonotype was seen ten or more times. The chain combines TRBV2 with TRBJ2-6, with TRBD1 identical over 8 bases. CDR1 and CDR2 (germline): SNHLY, FYNNEI. V dropped 6 bases and J dropped 1; count of bases not matched to a gene: 8. The CDR3 is made up of 17 amino acids. In DNA, the CDR3 is TGTGCCAGCAGACCACAGGGGGTTTTATCTGGGGCCAACGTCCTGACTTTC. It is translated as CASRPQGVLSGANVLTF. Looking up the rest from reference TRBV2 and TRBJ2-6 gives the full variable domain: EPEVTQTPSHQVTQMGQEVILRCVPISNHLYFYWYRQILGQKVEFLVSFYNNEISEKSEIFDDQFSVERPDGSNFTLKIRSTKLEDSAMYFCASRPQGVLSGANVLTFGAGSRLTVL.

This clonotype was observed a few times. The rearrangement uses TRBV7-7 and TRBJ2-3; 10 bases are shared with TRBD2. The CDR3 length is 18 residues. The germline gives CDR1 SSHAT, CDR2 FNYEAQ (reference sequence). Trimming removed 1 base from V and 2 bases from J; junction bases left unmatched: 9. In DNA, the CDR3 is TGTGCCAGCAGCTTAGTTGGGCTAGCGGGGGAAATCACAGATACGCAGTATTTT. Translated: CASSLVGLAGEITDTQYF.

The sample holds many counts of this clonotype. The J gene is TRBJ2-3, the V gene TRBV4-3; TRBD1 agrees at 10 bases. Germline CDR1 is LGHNA and CDR2 is YSLEER. V lost 4 bases to trimming and J lost 4 bases; unmatched junction nucleotides: 5. The CDR3 has 15 residues. Here the CDR3 reads CASSPSGTGADTQYF. The CDR3 bases are TGCGCCAGCAGCCCATCCGGGACAGGGGCAGATACGCAGTATTTT.

This clonotype came up many times. The J gene is TRBJ2-3, the V gene TRBV11-2, with a tentative D call TRBD2 (7 bases). Germline V CDR1 and CDR2: SGHAT, FQNNGV. V lost 4 bases, J lost 8 bases, and 22 bases lay in between. CDR3 size: 16 residues. The CDR3 reads CASSSSLGGGHGTQYF. Written as DNA, the CDR3 is TGTGCCAGCAGCTCCTCCCTTGGGGGGGGGCATGGTACGCAGTATTTT.

This clonotype was seen many times. The J gene is TRBJ2-1, the V gene TRBV4-1; TRBD1 matches at 7 bases. J lost 4 bases, V lost 1 base, and 4 bases had no gene match. Per germline, CDR1 MGHRA and CDR2 YSYEKL. The CDR3 has 15 amino acids. The CDR3 sequence: CASSQGPQGYNEQFF. The CDR3 bases are TGCGCCAGCAGCCAAGGTCCACAGGGGTACAATGAGCAGTTCTTC.

This clonotype was picked up many times. The V and J genes are TRBV5-1 and TRBJ1-5; the match to TRBD1 covers 10 bases. Germline CDR1 reads SGHRS; CDR2 reads YFSETQ. The CDR3 spans 14 residues. The trim removed 0 bases at V and 6 bases at J, leaving 0 bases unmatched. CDR3 in amino acids: CASSLGQGAQPQHF. The CDR3 DNA follows: TGCGCCAGCAGCTTGGGACAGGGGGCTCAGCCCCAGCATTTT.

The chain recombines TRBV5-5 with TRBJ2-3, with unresolved D. Germline V gene lookup returns CDR1 SGHKS and CDR2 YYEKEE (reference sequence). This CDR3 has 13 residues. V was pared by 0 bases and J by 11 bases, with 13 bases between. In DNA, the CDR3 is TGTGCCAGCAGCTTGGGGCTCAAGCCTCGGCAGTATTTT. Its protein product is CASSLGLKPRQYF.

The DNA of the CDR3 is TGTGCCAGCAGCAAAGGGACAGGGATCCACAATGAGCAGTTCTTC. The encoded protein is CASSKGTGIHNEQFF. The chain recombines TRBV5-4 with TRBJ2-1; the match to TRBD1 covers 9 bases. V shed 4 bases and J 5 bases; nucleotides not matched to a gene: 7. CDR1 is SGHNT and CDR2 is YYREEE in the germline V gene (reference sequence). The CDR3 spans 15 residues.

In its sample, this clonotype was seen many times. The chain carries TRBV20-1 and TRBJ1-1; 7 nucleotides agree with TRBD1. Looked up from germline, CDR1 is DFQATT and CDR2 is SNEGSKA (reference sequence). This CDR3 has 13 amino acids. Trimming removed 4 bases from V and 6 bases from J; junction bases left unmatched: 8. In DNA, the CDR3 is TGCAGTGCTACCGCAGGGGGGGGAGCTGAAGCTTTCTTT. Its protein is CSATAGGGAEAFF.

This clonotype has a count of ten or more. V gene TRBV12-3 or TRBV12-4 combines with J gene TRBJ1-4; D is undetermined. The V gene lost 6 bases and the J gene lost 7 bases, with 12 bases spanning the gap. This CDR3 has 13 residues. The CDR3 bases are TGTGCCAGCAGCCCAATATCCGCTGAAAAACTGTTTTTT. Its translation: CASSPISAEKLFF.

The sample holds many counts of this clonotype. V and J are TRBV12-3 or TRBV12-4 and TRBJ2-2, with D perhaps TRBD2 (5 bases). V was shortened by 0 bases and J by 6 bases, with 8 bases between the two germline ends. CDR3 size: 14 residues. CDR3 region: CASSLAEDSGELFF. In DNA, the CDR3 is TGTGCCAGCAGTTTAGCGGAGGACTCCGGGGAGCTGTTTTTT.

This clonotype appeared many times. The chain joins TRBV7-2 to TRBJ1-2; D is perhaps TRBD1 (5 bases). Germline values: CDR1 SGHTA, CDR2 FQGNSA. V lost 3 bases, J lost 4 bases, and 18 bases lay in between. This CDR3 is built from 16 residues. This chain's CDR3 is CASSFFRGGSGYGYTF. In DNA form, the CDR3 reads TGTGCCAGCAGCTTCTTCCGGGGGGGTTCGGGCTATGGCTACACCTTC.

The table lists this clonotype with many counts. The CDR3 nucleotides read TGTGCCAGCAGCTTATCAGGGTCCGCCCTCGAAAAACTGTTTTTT. This gives the protein CASSLSGSALEKLFF. The chain combines TRBV13 with TRBJ1-4; possible D gene TRBD1, 5 bases. V was pared by 2 bases and J by 8 bases, with 15 bases between. There are 15 residues in the CDR3. The germline V gene encodes CDR1 PRHDT and CDR2 FYEKMQ (reference sequence).

V is TRBV4-2 and J is TRBJ2-5, with a possible D match to TRBD2 (5 bases). The germline V gene has CDR1 LGHNA and CDR2 YNFKEQ. This CDR3 contains 18 residues. V was clipped by 4 bases and J by 4 bases, with 25 bases between them. The CDR3 DNA reads as TGTGCCAGCAGCCCCGAGCTCCCGAGGGTGGGTACAAGAGAGACCCAGTACTTC. This translates into CASSPELPRVGTRETQYF.

This clonotype was detected many times. This rearrangement joins TRBV7-2 to TRBJ1-2; D unresolved. The CDR3 sequence is 16 residues long. Germline lookup yields CDR1 SGHTA and CDR2 FQGNSA. V lost 8 bases to trimming and J lost 6 bases, with 25 bases between them. CDR3 coding DNA: TGTGCCAGCCACAATGGCCAAAAGTGGACCCGGGATGGCTACACCTTC. Translated, it gives CASHNGQKWTRDGYTF.

This clonotype was counted ten times or more. The chain joins TRBV15 to TRBJ1-4, with a tentative D call TRBD1 (5 bases). Germline loops: CDR1 LNHNV, CDR2 YYDKDF (reference sequence). This CDR3 spans 15 amino acids. V was trimmed by 1 base and J by 0 bases, leaving 6 bases between them. The chain's CDR3 is CATSRVGATNEKLFF. The CDR3 DNA reads as TGTGCCACCAGCAGAGTGGGGGCAACTAATGAAAAACTGTTTTTT.

The V and J genes are TRBV6-2 or TRBV6-3 and TRBJ2-7; D may be TRBD2 (6 bases). Trimming stripped 10 bases from V and 4 bases from J, with 17 bases between. Germline loops: CDR1 MNHEY, CDR2 SVGEGT. The CDR3 runs 13 residues. The CDR3, as DNA: TGTGCCATCTCGCGGGGTCACAGTTACGAGCAGTACTTC. Translating it yields CAISRGHSYEQYF.

This clonotype was picked up many times. The chain links TRBV7-6 to TRBJ2-1, with 7 bases that match TRBD2. The CDR3 length is 14 residues. With V trimmed by 6 bases and J by 4 bases, 6 bases remained unmatched. Germline V gives CDR1 SGHVS, CDR2 FNYEAQ. The CDR3 sequence: CASRQTSAYNEQFF. DNA of the CDR3: TGTGCCAGCAGACAAACTAGCGCTTACAATGAGCAGTTCTTC.

In its sample, this clonotype was seen many times. V gene TRBV5-1 combines with J gene TRBJ2-7, with D perhaps TRBD1 or TRBD2 (6 bases each). Germline CDR1 reads SGHRS; CDR2 reads YFSETQ. Between the trimmed V and J ends, which lost 2 bases and 3 bases, there was a span of 15 bases. This CDR3 spans 15 amino acids. The CDR3 protein is CASSFGSRGDYEQYF. CDR3 coding DNA: TGCGCCAGCAGCTTCGGGTCTAGGGGGGACTACGAGCAGTACTTC.

About this clonotype itself: Just one base apart from a much larger clone, this may be a read error. The chain is built from TRBV4-3 and TRBJ2-3; D is possibly TRBD1 or TRBD2 (6 bases each). This CDR3 contains 16 residues. Per the germline V gene, CDR1 is LGHNA and CDR2 is YSLEER. Trimming pared 2 bases from V and 3 bases from J, leaving 15 bases between. The CDR3 loop is CASSQWRGARTDTQYF. CDR3 in DNA: TGCGCCAGCAGCCAATGGAGGGGGGCCAGAACAGATACGCAGTATTTT.

This clonotype was recorded at least ten times. The J gene is TRBJ2-3, the V gene TRBV20-1; D remains unclear. CDR1 DFQATT and CDR2 SNEGSKA come from the germline V gene (reference sequence). V lost 3 bases and J lost 0, with 10 bases in between. This CDR3 spans 14 amino acids. The CDR3 loop reads CSASSSSSTDTQYF. The CDR3 nucleotides are TGCAGTGCTAGTAGTTCCAGCAGCACAGATACGCAGTATTTT.

This clonotype showed up many times. The chain recombines TRBV24-1 with TRBJ2-7, with 8 bases aligning to TRBD1. V shed 4 bases, J shed 4 bases, and the junction held 5 bases outside the gene matches. The CDR3 is 14 residues long. Germline CDR1 KGHDR, CDR2 SFDVKD. This chain's CDR3 is CATSDRDRIYEQYF. CDR3 in DNA: TGTGCCACCAGTGACCGGGACAGGATATACGAGCAGTACTTC.

This chain joins TRBV7-9 and TRBJ1-5; possibly TRBD1 for D (5 bases). Germline-derived CDR1 and CDR2 are SEHNR and FQNEAQ (reference sequence). The CDR3 is 14 residues long. Deletions cut 5 bases from V and 2 bases from J, with 10 bases between. Here the CDR3 reads CASSNQGGNQPQHF. Written as DNA, the CDR3 is TGTGCCAGCAGCAACCAAGGGGGCAATCAGCCCCAGCATTTT.